This T cell receptor (beta chain) is from a study of blood T cell repertoires in COVID-19. Study in general: The cDNA or gDNA used as material had been derived from T cells, B-cell-depleted T cells, or PBMCs.

Recovery among Cohort 3 donors was established by two negative PCRs, clearance, or symptom resolution. Authors' processing steps: Reference gene primer amplification in the assay estimated nucleated cell counts. Here immunoSEQ multiplex PCR was the method, and the copy in TCRdb shows in-frame clones only, minus some. V, J and clone size are those of that table, while D and trimming were read from the DNA. The sample consists of around 190,000 clones, around 84% of them appearing once. The sequencing input was PBMCs or T cells enriched from blood (not recorded which). The sequence came from a woman in her 30s who had recovered from COVID-19.

The CDR3 bases are TGCGCCAGCAGCACCCAGGGAGCGGGTTCCTACAATGAGCAGTTCTTC. Translation gives CASSTQGAGSYNEQFF. This chain joins TRBV5-1 and TRBJ2-1; a possible D gene is TRBD2 (6 bases). CDR3 length equals 16 residues. V was pared by 4 bases and J by 1 base, with 15 bases between. Germline-derived CDR1 and CDR2 are SGHRS and YFSETQ.